This is a list of T cell receptor beta chains from one sample in a study of cytomegalovirus exposure and HLA in healthy donors. Sequencing used immunoSEQ multiplex PCR; TCRdb keeps in-frame clones, though not all of them. This table holds 100,000 to 150,000 clones, roughly 76% found once. Sample: PBMCs. These receptors came from a woman in her fifties or sixties in good health and CMV-seropositive. Each CDR3 is given with its conserved first and last residue. D genes are given only for firm matches. Where a row states a size, it is once, few, many or the class of an expanded clone; other rows omit it.

size	V	J	D	DNA	CDR3
-	TRBV25-1	TRBJ1-2	-	TGTGCCAGCAGTGACAGGGTTGGCTACACCTTC	CASSDRVGYTF
-	TRBV5-5	TRBJ2-5	-	TGTGCCAGCAGCTTGGCTAATGAGCAGTACTTC	CASSLANEQYF
-	TRBV11-2	TRBJ1-4	-	TGTGCCAGCAGCTTAGCGGTAACTAATGAAAAACTGTTTTTT	CASSLAVTNEKLFF
once	TRBV7-9	TRBJ2-7	TRBD1	TGTGCCAGCAGCGCGGGACAGGGGAACGAGCAGTACTTC	CASSAGQGNEQYF
-	TRBV18	TRBJ2-3	-	TGTGCCAGCTCACAACAGGGAGTCGGCACAGATACGCAGTATTTT	CASSQQGVGTDTQYF
-	TRBV5-5	TRBJ2-5	TRBD2	TGTGCCAGCAGCGGGGGGGGTCCCTCCCTACTCCAGACCCAGTACTTC	CASSGGGPSLLQTQYF
-	TRBV5-1	TRBJ2-5	-	TGCGCCAGCAGCCAACTAGATGTTACCCAGTACTTC	CASSQLDVTQYF
-	TRBV13	TRBJ2-7	TRBD2	TGTGCCAGCAGCACCTGGACTAGCGGAGCCTACGAGCAGTACTTC	CASSTWTSGAYEQYF
-	TRBV19	TRBJ2-2	TRBD1	TGTGCCAGTAGTAGGGGGACAGGGGGCGCGGGGGAGCTGTTTTTT	CASSRGTGGAGELFF
-	TRBV14	TRBJ2-5	-	TGTGCCAGCAGCCAACAGGTTCAAGAGACCCAGTACTTC	CASSQQVQETQYF
-	TRBV6-1	TRBJ2-4	TRBD2	TGTGCCAGCAGTGATAGCGGGAGGGGCCTACTAGCCAAAAACATTCAGTACTTC	CASSDSGRGLLAKNIQYF